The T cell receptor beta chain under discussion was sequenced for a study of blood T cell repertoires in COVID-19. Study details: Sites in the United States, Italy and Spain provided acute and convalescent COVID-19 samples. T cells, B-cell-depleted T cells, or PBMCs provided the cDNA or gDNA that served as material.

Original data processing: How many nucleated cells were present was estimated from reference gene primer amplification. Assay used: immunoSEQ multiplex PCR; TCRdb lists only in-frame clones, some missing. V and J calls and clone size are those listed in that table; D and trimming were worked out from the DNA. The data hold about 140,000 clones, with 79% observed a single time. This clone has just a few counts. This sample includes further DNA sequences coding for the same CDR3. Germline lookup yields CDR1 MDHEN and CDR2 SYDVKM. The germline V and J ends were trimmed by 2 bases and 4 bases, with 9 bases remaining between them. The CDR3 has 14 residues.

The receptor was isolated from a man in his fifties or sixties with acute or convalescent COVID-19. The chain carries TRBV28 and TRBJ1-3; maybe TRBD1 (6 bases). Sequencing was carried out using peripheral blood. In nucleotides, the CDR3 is TGTGCCAGCAGTTTAGGGGGCGGGGGAAACACCATATATTTT. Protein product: CASSLGGGGNTIYF. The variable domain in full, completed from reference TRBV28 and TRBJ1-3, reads DVKVTQSSRYLVKRTGEKVFLECVQDMDHENMFWYRQDPGLGLRLIYFSYDVKMKEKGDIPEGYSVSREKKERFSLILESASTNQTSMYLCASSLGGGGNTIYFGEGSWLTVV.